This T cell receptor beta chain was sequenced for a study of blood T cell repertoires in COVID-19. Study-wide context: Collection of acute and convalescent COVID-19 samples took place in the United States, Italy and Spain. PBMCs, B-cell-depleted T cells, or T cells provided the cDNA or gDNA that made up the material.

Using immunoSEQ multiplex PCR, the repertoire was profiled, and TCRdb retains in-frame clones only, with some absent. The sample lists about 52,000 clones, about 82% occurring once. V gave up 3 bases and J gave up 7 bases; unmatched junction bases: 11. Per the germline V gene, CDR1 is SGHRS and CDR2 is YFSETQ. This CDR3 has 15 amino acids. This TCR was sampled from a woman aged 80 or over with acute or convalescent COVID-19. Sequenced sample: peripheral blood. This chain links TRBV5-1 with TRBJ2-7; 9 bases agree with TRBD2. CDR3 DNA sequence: TGCGCCAGCAGCTCGACCCCGGGACTAGCCTCGGAGCAGTACTTC. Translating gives CASSSTPGLASEQYF. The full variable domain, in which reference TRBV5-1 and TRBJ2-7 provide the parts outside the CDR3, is KAGVTQTPRYLIKTRGQQVTLSCSPISGHRSVSWYQQTPGQGLQFLFEYFSETQRNKGNFPGRFSGRQFSNSRSEMNVSTLELGDSALYLCASSSTPGLASEQYFGPGTRLTVT.